This T cell receptor (beta chain) was identified in a study of early T cells in non-severe SARS-CoV-2 infection. TCRdb re-derived calls from the 5' RACE reads in MiXCR, one entry per CDR3 protein. The sample shows tens of thousands of distinct CDR3 sequences, under 7% of them seen only once. The CDR3 is made up of 14 amino acids. Germline CDR1 and CDR2: GTSNPN and SVGIG (reference sequence). Turning to this clonotype: Germline is not matched at one junction end, which may reflect a read error.

The source is an adult who was a healthcare worker with PCR-confirmed SARS-CoV-2 infection or an uninfected control (not recorded which). V gene TRBV30 combines with J gene TRBJ2-1; TRBD1 agrees at 8 bases. The source material was whole blood, sampled at baseline. The CDR3: CAWQDRVPYNDQFF. Here the CDR3 DNA reads TGTGCCTGGCAGGACAGGGTCCCTTACAATGATCAGTTCTTC.